This is a list of T cell receptor beta chains from one sample in a study of control samples from healthy donors and cancer patients. The table came from immunoSEQ multiplex PCR; TCRdb's copy has only in-frame clones and leaves some out. Of tens of thousands of clones listed, around 84% are singletons. Sequenced input: PBMCs. These TCRs come from a woman aged 45 to 65 with lung cancer. Both conserved end residues are part of each CDR3. The order of the fields is V gene, J gene, D gene, clone size, CDR3 DNA, CDR3 protein. A D gene is named only where the DNA matches it firmly. Not every row has a clone size; where given, it reads once, few, many or a size class.

v_call: TRBV4-2; j_call: TRBJ2-7; d_call: TRBD1; clone_size: .; cdr3_nt: TGTGCCAGCAGCCGCGGACAGGGCACCTACGAGCAGTACTTC; cdr3_aa: CASSRGQGTYEQYF
v_call: TRBV20-1; j_call: TRBJ1-1; d_call: .; clone_size: .; cdr3_nt: TGCAGTGCTAGTAGGGAGTTAGGAGCTTTCTTT; cdr3_aa: CSASRELGAFF
v_call: TRBV29-1; j_call: TRBJ1-2; d_call: .; clone_size: .; cdr3_nt: TGCAGCGTTGAGGAGCGTCCCTATGGCTACACCTTC; cdr3_aa: CSVEERPYGYTF
v_call: TRBV29-1; j_call: TRBJ2-1; d_call: TRBD2; clone_size: .; cdr3_nt: TGCAGCGTTCCCACCATCACTAGCGCAGATGCCTGCGAGCAGTTCTTC; cdr3_aa: CSVPTITSADACEQFF
v_call: TRBV11-3; j_call: TRBJ1-1; d_call: .; clone_size: once; cdr3_nt: TGTGCCAGCAGCACCAACACTGAAGCTTTCTTT; cdr3_aa: CASSTNTEAFF
v_call: TRBV5-1; j_call: TRBJ2-7; d_call: .; clone_size: .; cdr3_nt: TGCGCCAGCAGCATGACCCCGGGCAATCGGGAGCAGTACTTC; cdr3_aa: CASSMTPGNREQYF
v_call: TRBV19; j_call: TRBJ2-3; d_call: TRBD1; clone_size: few; cdr3_nt: TGTGCCAGTAGTATATCTGGGACAGGGGCAGATACGCAGTATTTT; cdr3_aa: CASSISGTGADTQYF
v_call: TRBV5-1; j_call: TRBJ2-7; d_call: .; clone_size: few; cdr3_nt: TGCGCCAGCAGCGTCGGGCCTCAGGGGGAGCAGTACTTC; cdr3_aa: CASSVGPQGEQYF
v_call: TRBV12-3/TRBV12-4; j_call: TRBJ1-5; d_call: .; clone_size: .; cdr3_nt: TGTGCCAGCAGTTTAGCGACTCAGCCCCAGCATTTT; cdr3_aa: CASSLATQPQHF
v_call: TRBV24-1; j_call: TRBJ2-2; d_call: .; clone_size: .; cdr3_nt: TGTGCCACCAGTGATTCCCCGCCGGACACCGGGGAGCTGTTTTTT; cdr3_aa: CATSDSPPDTGELFF
v_call: TRBV7-6; j_call: TRBJ2-2; d_call: .; clone_size: .; cdr3_nt: TGTGCCAGCAGCTTGGGCACTCTAACCGGGGAGCTGTTTTTT; cdr3_aa: CASSLGTLTGELFF
v_call: TRBV9; j_call: TRBJ1-2; d_call: .; clone_size: .; cdr3_nt: TGTGCCAGCAGCGCAACCTCTGGGGCGGCAACATATGGCTACACCTTC; cdr3_aa: CASSATSGAATYGYTF
v_call: TRBV28; j_call: TRBJ1-5; d_call: .; clone_size: few; cdr3_nt: TGTGCCAGCAGTTTACGAGTGAGTCAGGGAGGCAATCAGCCCCAGCATTTT; cdr3_aa: CASSLRVSQGGNQPQHF
v_call: TRBV5-6; j_call: TRBJ2-7; d_call: .; clone_size: once; cdr3_nt: TGTGCCAGCAGCTTGGGAGACTACGAGCAGTACTTC; cdr3_aa: CASSLGDYEQYF
v_call: TRBV5-4; j_call: TRBJ2-5; d_call: .; clone_size: .; cdr3_nt: TGTGCCAGCAGTTTTCAGGGTCAGGGGGAGACCCAGTACTTC; cdr3_aa: CASSFQGQGETQYF
v_call: TRBV28; j_call: TRBJ1-5; d_call: .; clone_size: few; cdr3_nt: TGTGCCAGCAGTTTAATCGGACGACAGGCCTATTTT; cdr3_aa: CASSLIGRQAYF